One and the same sample provided the 25 T cell receptor beta chains below, sequenced in a study of blood T cell repertoires in COVID-19. Libraries were prepared by immunoSEQ multiplex PCR; TCRdb keeps only in-frame clonotypes and omits some of them. The data contain some 300,000 clones, around 91% of them singletons. Material for sequencing was PBMCs or T cells enriched from blood (not recorded which). These receptors originate from a middle-aged woman who had recovered from COVID-19.

V and J are TRBV18 and TRBJ2-7, with TRBD2 as a possible D gene (5 bases). Trimming took off 2 bases at V and 3 bases at J, with 14 bases between the two ends. CDR3 size: 15 residues. Germline V CDR1 and CDR2: KGHSH, LQKENI. The CDR3 DNA reads as TGTGCCAGCTCACCAGGGCTAGCTCTATTCTACGAGCAGTACTTC. This encodes CASSPGLALFYEQYF.

V gene TRBV18 combines with J gene TRBJ2-7, with 8 bases aligning to TRBD2. The CDR3 length is 16 residues. CDR1 is KGHSH, CDR2 LQKENI, per germline. J gave up 4 bases and V 3 bases, and 11 bases lay outside the gene matches. The CDR3 DNA reads TGTGCCAGCTCACCGCCTCCAGCGGGAGTCCTTTACGAGCAGTACTTC. Protein product: CASSPPPAGVLYEQYF.

V usage is TRBV5-6 and J usage is TRBJ2-7, with a weak D call TRBD1 (6 bases). Per the germline V gene, CDR1 is SGHDT and CDR2 is YYEEEE. The ends were cut back, 5 bases at V and 2 bases at J, with 11 bases in the middle. The CDR3 length is 13 residues. CDR3 DNA sequence: TGTGCCAGCAGAGGAACAGGGACCTACGAGCAGTACTTC. This translates into CASRGTGTYEQYF.

The rearrangement joins TRBV7-3 to TRBJ2-1; tentative D call: TRBD1 (6 bases). Germline V lookup: CDR1 SGHTA, CDR2 FQGTGA. Trimming removed 1 base from V and 7 bases from J, with 8 bases in between. The CDR3 runs 13 residues. The CDR3 loop is CASSLIGGNEQFF. The CDR3 nucleotides read TGTGCCAGCAGCTTAATAGGGGGTAATGAGCAGTTCTTC. The whole variable domain, remainder taken from reference TRBV7-3 and TRBJ2-1, is GAGVSQTPSNKVTEKGKYVELRCDPISGHTALYWYRQSLGQGPEFLIYFQGTGAADDSGLPNDRFFAVRPEGSVSTLKIQRTERGDSAVYLCASSLIGGNEQFFGPGTRLTVL.

This clone was seen only once. This rearrangement joins TRBV18 to TRBJ1-2; D not resolved. With 3 bases removed from V and 2 bases from J, the gap between germline ends came to 13 bases. Per germline, CDR1 KGHSH and CDR2 LQKENI. The CDR3 totals 15 residues. CDR3 region: CASSPFPAQNYGYTF. DNA of the CDR3: TGTGCCAGCTCACCCTTCCCAGCGCAGAACTATGGCTACACCTTC. Together with reference TRBV18 and TRBJ1-2, the CDR3 gives the full variable domain: NAGVMQNPRHLVRRRGQEARLRCSPMKGHSHVYWYRQLPEEGLKFMVYLQKENIIDESGMPKERFSAEFPKEGPSILRIQQVVRGDSAAYFCASSPFPAQNYGYTFGSGTRLTVV.

V and J are TRBV28 and TRBJ2-7, with 10 nucleotides matching TRBD1. V trimming: 1 base; J trimming: 5 bases; junction bases outside the gene matches: 5. CDR3 length: 15 residues. Germline assignment: CDR1 MDHEN and CDR2 SYDVKM. DNA for the CDR3: TGTGCCAGCAGTTTATCAGACAGGGGGCCCAACGAGCAGTACTTC. It translates to CASSLSDRGPNEQYF.

This chain connects TRBV6-5 to TRBJ1-5; a possible D gene is TRBD1 (5 bases). V lost 5 bases to trimming and J lost 7 bases, with 18 bases between them. Germline CDR1 reads MNHEY; CDR2 reads SVGAGI. The CDR3 spans 15 residues. CDR3 loop: CASSPLGSRVQPQHF. DNA of the CDR3: TGTGCCAGCAGTCCTTTGGGTTCCAGGGTACAGCCCCAGCATTTT.

The V call is TRBV4-1, the J call TRBJ1-1; D remains ambiguous. The CDR3 contains 15 residues. Trimming cost V 0 bases and J 7 bases, with 15 bases left between them. CDR1 and CDR2 from the germline V gene are MGHRA and YSYEKL. This CDR3 reads CASSQDKGRRVEAFF. CDR3 DNA: TGCGCCAGCAGCCAAGATAAGGGTCGGAGGGTTGAAGCTTTCTTT.

The chain links TRBV2 to TRBJ2-2, with a tentative D call TRBD1 (5 bases). Germline CDR1 and CDR2: SNHLY and FYNNEI. The CDR3 extends over 16 amino acids. V shed 7 bases and J shed 2 bases, with 17 bases lying between them. This CDR3 reads CASTLLRTPNTGELFF. Here the CDR3 DNA reads TGTGCCAGCACTTTACTCCGGACACCTAACACCGGGGAGCTGTTTTTT.

This clone was picked up one time. The chain recombines TRBV5-8 with TRBJ2-3, with 16 bases identical to TRBD2. The V gene's germline CDR1 is SGHTS and CDR2 YDEGEE. The CDR3 totals 19 residues. The J segment lost 6 bases and the V segment lost 4 bases, leaving 14 bases of the junction unmatched. CDR3 sequence: CASSRGTSGGALTPDTQYF. CDR3 DNA: TGTGCCAGCAGCCGAGGGACTAGCGGGGGGGCCTTGACCCCCGATACGCAGTATTTT.

The V call is TRBV19, the J call TRBJ2-7, with D possibly being TRBD1 (5 bases). Trimming took off 7 bases at V and 5 bases at J, with 18 bases between the two ends. The CDR3 has 14 residues. Per germline, CDR1 LNHDA and CDR2 SQIVND (reference sequence). CDR3 residues: CASTSDNQPHEQYF. As DNA, the CDR3 is TGTGCCAGTACCTCGGACAATCAGCCCCACGAGCAGTACTTC.

The chain combines TRBV7-2 with TRBJ2-7, with 11 bases matching TRBD2. The CDR3 loop spans 15 amino acids. Looked up from germline, CDR1 is SGHTA and CDR2 is FQGNSA. The junction had 4 bases not matched to a gene; V was cut back by 4 bases and J by 2 bases. This CDR3 reads CASSSRLAGPYEQYF. CDR3 DNA: TGTGCCAGCAGCTCCCGACTAGCGGGGCCCTACGAGCAGTACTTC.

This clone turned up a few times. The genes are TRBV10-3 and TRBJ1-5; D might be TRBD1 (5 bases). This CDR3 region has 13 residues. From germline, CDR1 is ENHRY and CDR2 SYGVKD. V was clipped by 10 bases and J by 5 bases, with 15 bases between them. The CDR3 DNA sequence: TGTGCCACATGCCCAGGGCAGGATCAGCCCCAGCATTTT. This encodes CATCPGQDQPQHF.

V is TRBV7-3 and J is TRBJ1-5; 10 nucleotides agree with TRBD1. The CDR3 is 17 residues long. Germline assignment: CDR1 SGHTA and CDR2 FQGTGA. The ends lost 5 bases at V and 4 bases at J; junction bases unmatched: 11. CDR3 sequence (DNA): TGTGCCAGCAGCCCTACCGGGGACAGGGGCGATAATCAGCCCCAGCATTTT. Protein sequence: CASSPTGDRGDNQPQHF.

V gene TRBV5-6 combines with J gene TRBJ2-1, with 9 bases aligning to TRBD2. The J segment lost 8 bases and the V segment lost 0 bases, leaving 3 bases of the junction unmatched. The length of the CDR3 is 14 residues. CDR1 and CDR2 from the germline V gene are SGHDT and YYEEEE. The CDR3 sequence: CASSLGLAVHEQFF. DNA for the CDR3: TGTGCCAGCAGCTTGGGACTAGCGGTCCATGAGCAGTTCTTC.

The rearrangement uses TRBV7-2 and TRBJ2-7, with a tentative D call TRBD1 (5 bases). CDR3 length: 13 amino acids. V gave up 5 bases and J gave up 4 bases, with 12 bases separating them. Germline CDR1 SGHTA, CDR2 FQGNSA. The CDR3 coding sequence is TGTGCCAGCAGCGTGGAGCAGGGTTACGAGCAGTACTTC. It codes for CASSVEQGYEQYF.

V usage is TRBV28 and J usage is TRBJ1-5; 9 bases are shared with TRBD1. V shed 5 bases, J shed 1 base, and the junction held 6 bases outside the gene matches. There are 16 residues in the CDR3. Germline CDR1 and CDR2: MDHEN and SYDVKM. The chain's CDR3 is CASSPSGQGSNQPQHF. Written as DNA, the CDR3 is TGTGCCAGCAGTCCCAGCGGACAGGGGAGCAATCAGCCCCAGCATTTT.

The rearrangement joins TRBV11-3 to TRBJ1-2; a possible D gene is TRBD1 (5 bases). The CDR3 consists of 12 residues. Trimming took 8 bases from V and 7 from J, leaving 14 bases between them. Germline V gene lookup returns CDR1 SGHNT and CDR2 YENEEA. The DNA of the CDR3 is TGTGCCAGCGCGGAGGGGAGTAGTGGCTACACCTTC. Amino acids: CASAEGSSGYTF.

The V call is TRBV28, the J call TRBJ1-5; D perhaps matches TRBD1 (5 bases). Germline V gene sequence: CDR1 MDHEN, CDR2 SYDVKM. Trimming left V 2 bases short and J 1 base short, with 18 bases between. This CDR3 contains 18 residues. The CDR3 coding sequence is TGTGCCAGCAGTTTAGGATTGGGAGGGGAGGGGAGCAATCAGCCCCAGCATTTT. This gives the protein CASSLGLGGEGSNQPQHF. Drawing the rest from reference TRBV28 and TRBJ1-5, the complete variable domain is DVKVTQSSRYLVKRTGEKVFLECVQDMDHENMFWYRQDPGLGLRLIYFSYDVKMKEKGDIPEGYSVSREKKERFSLILESASTNQTSMYLCASSLGLGGEGSNQPQHFGDGTRLSIL.

The chain has TRBV7-8 and TRBJ1-1; 9 positions match TRBD1. The CDR3 contains 13 residues. Per the germline V gene, CDR1 is SGHVS and CDR2 is FQNEAQ. Trimming took 5 bases from V and 8 from J; bases not matched to a gene: 6. CDR3 sequence reads: CASSPSGTGEAFF. The DNA of the CDR3 is TGTGCCAGCAGCCCCTCCGGGACAGGGGAAGCTTTCTTT.

The chain combines TRBV7-9 with TRBJ1-1; 7 bases match TRBD1. The germline gives CDR1 SEHNR, CDR2 FQNEAQ (reference sequence). Unmatched junction bases numbered 5, after V lost 3 bases and J lost 4 bases. The CDR3 has 14 amino acids. The CDR3 loop is CASSFAGGSTEAFF. The DNA of the CDR3 is TGTGCCAGCAGCTTTGCAGGGGGGAGCACTGAAGCTTTCTTT.

J is TRBJ2-5 and V is TRBV19; 9 bases are shared with TRBD1. Germline trimming cut 7 bases from V and 4 bases from J; bases unmatched to any gene: 4. The germline CDR1 and CDR2 sequences are LNHDA and SQIVND (reference sequence). CDR3 length equals 13 residues. This CDR3 is CASKRQGVETQYF. The CDR3 nucleotides are TGTGCCAGTAAGAGACAGGGGGTAGAGACCCAGTACTTC.

This clone was observed once. The chain uses TRBV7-9 and TRBJ1-5; D unresolved. Germline loops: CDR1 SEHNR, CDR2 FQNEAQ (reference sequence). The CDR3 totals 15 residues. The V end was cut by 5 bases, the J end by 0 bases, with 11 bases between. The DNA for the CDR3 is TGTGCCAGCAGCGGTACCGGGAGTAGCAATCAGCCCCAGCATTTT. Translating gives CASSGTGSSNQPQHF.

To note about this clone: The same CDR3 can be traced to other DNA sequences in this sample. CDR3 nucleotides: TGTGCCAGTAGTATATCAGGGGACAGGAATTCACCCCTCCACTTT. This sequence encodes CASSISGDRNSPLHF. The genes are TRBV19 and TRBJ1-6, with 8 bases aligning to TRBD1. V lost 2 bases and J lost 7; bases outside the gene matches: 4. Germline CDR1 reads LNHDA; CDR2 reads SQIVND (reference sequence). The CDR3 is 15 amino acids.

The chain uses TRBV10-1 and TRBJ2-1; D may be TRBD1 (5 bases). The CDR3 covers 12 residues. Per the germline V gene, CDR1 is WNHNN and CDR2 is SYGVQD (reference sequence). Deletions cut 8 bases from V and 6 bases from J, with 11 bases between. CDR3 bases: TGCGCCAGCGGATCAGGGTTCAATGAGCAGTTCTTC. Its protein product is CASGSGFNEQFF.